These 3 T cell receptor beta chains share one sample of origin, sequenced in a study of T cells in Graves' hyperthyroidism and ophthalmopathy. Amplification of TCR beta CDR3 regions used RNA as the template. A set of HTBI primers served as the primers for a first-round RT-PCR of the TCR CDR3. One entry per CDR3 protein, called by TCRdb with MiXCR from the multiplex PCR reads. The sample shows roughly 110,000 distinct CDR3 sequences, more than 15% of them seen only once. The source material was blood. These receptors all come from a woman aged 45-65 years with Graves' hyperthyroidism.

This clonotype came up many times. The gene calls are TRBV28 and TRBJ1-5, with TRBD1 matching over 8 bases. Per the germline V gene, CDR1 is MDHEN and CDR2 is SYDVKM. V lost 5 bases and J lost 6; bases outside the gene matches: 6. The CDR3 spans 14 residues. The DNA of the CDR3 is TGTGCCAGCAGTCCGAGGACAGGGATTCAGCCCCAGCATTTT. This codes for CASSPRTGIQPQHF.

This clonotype showed up just a few times. This chain connects TRBV2 to TRBJ2-1, with a weak D call TRBD2 (5 bases). V lost 3 bases to trimming and J lost 15 bases, with 18 bases between them. Germline CDR1 SNHLY, CDR2 FYNNEI. This CDR3 contains 13 residues. DNA for the CDR3: TGTGCCAGCAGTGACCGAGGCAGCGGCGTGTGGTTCTTC. Encoded protein: CASSDRGSGVWFF. Using reference TRBV2 and TRBJ2-1 for the parts outside the CDR3, the full variable domain is EPEVTQTPSHQVTQMGQEVILRCVPISNHLYFYWYRQILGQKVEFLVSFYNNEISEKSEIFDDQFSVERPDGSNFTLKIRSTKLEDSAMYFCASSDRGSGVWFFGPGTRLTVL.

In this sample, this clonotype turned up many times. The chain combines TRBV27 with TRBJ1-2; 7 bases fit TRBD1. The CDR3 is made up of 16 amino acids. Germline V gene lookup returns CDR1 MNHEY and CDR2 SMNVEV (reference sequence). Trimming took 6 bases from V and 0 from J; bases not matched to a gene: 10. The CDR3 spells CASRKSWTGTNYGYTF. The CDR3 nucleotides read TGTGCCAGCAGAAAGTCATGGACAGGCACTAACTATGGCTACACCTTC.